Below are 26 T cell receptor beta chains sequenced from a single sample in a study of CD8+CD57+ T cells in acquired aplastic anemia. The TCR beta profiling, which covered VDJ combination and CDR3 sequence, was carried out using genomic DNA as the template. One entry per CDR3 protein, called by TCRdb with MiXCR from the reads. This table holds around 180,000 distinct CDR3 sequences, roughly 63% found once. The material sequenced was sorted CD4+, CD8+, or CD8+CD57+ T cells (not recorded which) from PBMCs. All receptors come from a human donor in good health.

This clonotype showed up many times. The chain joins TRBV24-1 to TRBJ1-2, with D possibly matching TRBD1 (6 bases). Germline V gives CDR1 KGHDR, CDR2 SFDVKD. The CDR3 extends over 13 amino acids. The ends were cut back, 3 bases at V and 6 bases at J, with 10 bases in the middle. CDR3 coding DNA: TGTGCCACCAGTGATCACAACAGGGATGGCTACACCTTC. Residues: CATSDHNRDGYTF.

The chain joins TRBV15 to TRBJ1-1, with D unresolved. This CDR3 has 11 residues. The ends were cut back, 3 bases at V and 3 bases at J, with 2 bases in the middle. The germline CDR1 and CDR2 sequences are LNHNV and YYDKDF (reference sequence). The CDR3 is CATSSYTEAFF. The CDR3 DNA reads as TGTGCCACCAGCAGCTACACTGAAGCTTTCTTT. Using reference TRBV15 and TRBJ1-1 for the parts outside the CDR3, the full variable domain is DAMVIQNPRYQVTQFGKPVTLSCSQTLNHNVMYWYQQKSSQAPKLLFHYYDKDFNNEADTPDNFQSRRPNTSFCFLDIRSPGLGDTAMYLCATSSYTEAFFGQGTRLTVV.

This clonotype was seen ten or more times. The chain recombines TRBV7-9 with TRBJ2-1; 7 bases are shared with TRBD2. In germline, CDR1 is SEHNR, CDR2 FQNEAQ (reference sequence). J was trimmed by 4 bases and V by 5 bases; bases with no gene match: 8. The CDR3 covers 15 residues. The CDR3 loop reads CASSGGGGGYNEQFF. The CDR3 DNA follows: TGTGCCAGCAGCGGGGGGGGAGGTGGATACAATGAGCAGTTCTTC.

This clonotype was seen repeatedly, ten times or more. The rearrangement uses TRBV20-1 and TRBJ2-1, with no clear D. This CDR3 comprises 14 residues. Per the germline V gene, CDR1 is DFQATT and CDR2 is SNEGSKA (reference sequence). V lost 0 bases to trimming and J lost 0 bases, with 6 bases between them. The CDR3 region is CSAREDGSYNEQFF. CDR3 bases: TGCAGTGCTAGAGAAGACGGCTCCTACAATGAGCAGTTCTTC.

The table lists this clonotype with many counts. This chain connects TRBV5-6 to TRBJ1-4, with a possible D match to TRBD1 (5 bases). Germline V CDR1 and CDR2: SGHDT, YYEEEE. V was pared by 0 bases and J by 8 bases, with 8 bases between. The CDR3 consists of 13 residues. The CDR3 bases are TGTGCCAGCAGCTTGGCCGAGGGGGAAAAACTGTTTTTT. It codes for CASSLAEGEKLFF.

The CDR3 DNA reads as TGTGCCAGCAGCCGACTCACGGGGACTAGCGGGAGGGGCGAGCAGTACTTC. Translation gives CASSRLTGTSGRGEQYF. The chain links TRBV6-5 to TRBJ2-7; TRBD2 aligns across 16 bases. Germline V gene data show CDR1 as MNHEY and CDR2 as SVGAGI. This CDR3 contains 17 residues. J gave up 6 bases and V 6 bases, and 11 bases lay outside the gene matches.

There are a few counts of this clonotype. The rearrangement uses TRBV15 and TRBJ1-2; D unclear. The CDR3 sequence is 16 residues long. V lost 0 bases and J lost 4, with 15 bases in between. Germline lookup yields CDR1 LNHNV and CDR2 YYDKDF (reference sequence). The CDR3 nucleotides are TGTGCCACCAGCAGAGATGGAGGAGACGGGATCTATGGCTACACCTTC. Protein product: CATSRDGGDGIYGYTF.

This clonotype was counted between two and nine times. The chain couples TRBV7-8 to TRBJ2-7; no definite D call. With 11 bases removed from V and 3 bases from J, the gap between germline ends came to 20 bases. The CDR3 sequence is 14 residues long. CDR1 SGHVS and CDR2 FQNEAQ come from the germline V gene. The CDR3 DNA sequence: TGTGCCGTTGGAAGCCCGGGTGGGATCTACGAGCAGTACTTC. Translated: CAVGSPGGIYEQYF.

This clonotype was counted many times. The genes are TRBV6-2 or TRBV6-3 and TRBJ2-7; TRBD1 aligns across 9 bases. V lost 5 bases to trimming and J lost 4 bases; unmatched junction nucleotides: 6. CDR3 length: 14 amino acids. The germline V gene has CDR1 MNHEY and CDR2 SVGEGT. The CDR3 loop reads CASSTGTGMYEQYF. CDR3 bases: TGTGCCAGCAGTACCGGGACAGGGATGTACGAGCAGTACTTC.

This chain links TRBV19 with TRBJ2-1, with TRBD2 identical over 9 bases. Germline CDR1 LNHDA, CDR2 SQIVND (reference sequence). The CDR3 is 15 residues long. V shed 6 bases, J shed 4 bases, and the junction held 7 bases outside the gene matches. The CDR3 DNA follows: TGTGCCAGTAGGTCTGGTCTAGCGGGGTACAATGAGCAGTTCTTC. This encodes CASRSGLAGYNEQFF.

This chain links TRBV7-2 with TRBJ1-6; a weak D match, TRBD1 (6 bases). The germline V gene encodes CDR1 SGHTA and CDR2 FQGNSA. The length of the CDR3 is 15 residues. Trimming took off 5 bases at V and 10 bases at J, with 18 bases between the two ends. CDR3 in amino acids: CASSPRSQGSSPLHF. The CDR3 coding sequence is TGTGCCAGCAGCCCTAGGTCTCAGGGGTCCTCACCCCTCCACTTT.

The rearrangement joins TRBV10-1 to TRBJ1-1, with unresolved D. Trimming took 4 bases from V and 1 from J, leaving 16 bases between them. The CDR3 is made up of 16 amino acids. The germline V gene has CDR1 WNHNN and CDR2 SYGVQD (reference sequence). The CDR3 region is CASSVSGSRANTEAFF. DNA of the CDR3: TGCGCCAGCAGTGTCTCTGGCAGCCGGGCGAACACTGAAGCTTTCTTT.

The chain is built from TRBV12-5 and TRBJ2-1; a weak D match, TRBD2 (6 bases). This CDR3 has 16 residues. Looked up from germline, CDR1 is LGHNT and CDR2 is FRNRAP. The V end lost 5 bases, the J end lost 7 bases, and 21 bases lay between the germline ends. The DNA for the CDR3 is TGTGCTAGTGGTAGCTTTCCCGGGACTCCCTTTAATGAGCAGTTCTTC. Protein: CASGSFPGTPFNEQFF.

Ten or more counts support this clonotype. The V call is TRBV7-8, the J call TRBJ2-7; D perhaps matches TRBD2 (6 bases). Germline V CDR1 and CDR2: SGHVS, FQNEAQ. This CDR3 is built from 14 residues. The ends were cut back, 0 bases at V and 4 bases at J, with 10 bases in the middle. In DNA form, the CDR3 reads TGTGCCAGCAGCTTAGCGTTGGGGGGATACGAGCAGTACTTC. It codes for CASSLALGGYEQYF.

In this sample, this clonotype turned up many times. The genes are TRBV6-1 and TRBJ1-1, with D unresolved. The V end lost 5 bases, the J end lost 2 bases, and 12 bases lay between the germline ends. CDR1 and CDR2 from the germline V gene are MNHNS and SASEGT. The CDR3 contains 14 residues. The DNA for the CDR3 is TGTGCCAGCAGTTACGGAGGAGCCAACACTGAAGCTTTCTTT. As protein: CASSYGGANTEAFF.

This clonotype was seen ten or more times. J is TRBJ2-1 and V is TRBV7-9; perhaps TRBD2 as D (6 bases). The CDR3 is 13 amino acids. Germline V gene sequence: CDR1 SEHNR, CDR2 FQNEAQ (reference sequence). V lost 8 bases and J 6 bases, leaving 14 bases between the germline ends. The CDR3 DNA follows: TGTGCCAGCTTGGGAGCGGGCGCCAATGAGCAGTTCTTC. Its translation: CASLGAGANEQFF.

The CDR3 reads CASSLVSVAGQQETQYF. As DNA, the CDR3 is TGTGCCAGCAGTTTGGTTTCAGTCGCGGGACAACAAGAGACCCAGTACTTC. The gene calls are TRBV28 and TRBJ2-5; D might be TRBD1 or TRBD2, each matching 6 bases. CDR3 length: 17 residues. Germline CDR1 reads MDHEN; CDR2 reads SYDVKM. V shed 3 bases and J shed 2 bases, with 19 bases lying between them.

The V gene is TRBV19, the J gene TRBJ2-7, with D possibly matching TRBD1 (7 bases). Trimming took 3 bases from V and 5 from J, leaving 14 bases between them. This CDR3 is 14 amino acids long. Germline CDR1 LNHDA, CDR2 SQIVND (reference sequence). The CDR3 coding sequence is TGTGCCAGTAGTATGGGAGGACAGGCCCACGAGCAGTACTTC. As protein: CASSMGGQAHEQYF. Complete variable domain (other parts from reference TRBV19 and TRBJ2-7): DGGITQSPKYLFRKEGQNVTLSCEQNLNHDAMYWYRQDPGQGLRLIYYSQIVNDFQKGDIAEGYSVSREKKESFPLTVTSAQKNPTAFYLCASSMGGQAHEQYFGPGTRLTVT.

This CDR3 is CSARTRRVPYNEQFF. CDR3 sequence (DNA): TGCAGTGCTAGAACCCGGCGGGTGCCCTACAATGAGCAGTTCTTC. The gene calls are TRBV20-1 and TRBJ2-1, with D possibly matching TRBD2 (5 bases). The germline V and J ends were trimmed by 2 bases and 2 bases, with 13 bases remaining between them. CDR1 and CDR2 from the germline V gene are DFQATT and SNEGSKA (reference sequence). This CDR3 spans 15 amino acids.

This clonotype was found a few times. The chain has TRBV24-1 and TRBJ1-6; 7 nucleotides line up with TRBD1. The CDR3 runs to 15 residues. Trimming at V came to 4 bases and at J to 5 bases, leaving 4 bases not matched to a gene. Germline CDR1 KGHDR, CDR2 SFDVKD. The CDR3 region has the DNA TGTGCCACCAGTGACTTGGACAGGAATAATTCACCCCTCCACTTT. It encodes CATSDLDRNNSPLHF.

As for this clonotype: One base away lies a much larger clone, so this may be a sequencing read error. The CDR3 ends on some other residue instead of the conserved phenylalanine or tryptophan, so this is likely a read error. The J gene is TRBJ2-1, the V gene TRBV7-6, with 15 positions matching TRBD2. Germline CDR1 is SGHVS and CDR2 is FNYEAQ. The CDR3 is 14 residues long. Trimming cost V 4 bases and J 9 bases; bases outside gene matches: 1. The CDR3 is CASSSGLAGGEQFL. The DNA for the CDR3 is TGTGCCAGCAGCTCGGGACTAGCGGGAGGTGAGCAGTTCCTC.

In its sample, this clonotype was seen a few times. The chain joins TRBV5-1 to TRBJ2-7, with D perhaps matching TRBD2 (6 bases). CDR3 length equals 14 residues. From germline, CDR1 is SGHRS and CDR2 YFSETQ. V lost 0 bases to trimming and J lost 6 bases, with 13 bases between them. CDR3 DNA: TGCGCCAGCAGCTTGGTAGCCGGGGGTCGCGAGCAGTACTTC. Translating gives CASSLVAGGREQYF.

The rearrangement uses TRBV7-9 and TRBJ2-1; perhaps TRBD2 as D (6 bases). The CDR3 is made up of 17 amino acids. Trimming cost V 5 bases and J 7 bases, with 24 bases left between them. Germline-derived CDR1 and CDR2 are SEHNR and FQNEAQ (reference sequence). CDR3 region: CASSNPGLPESMNEQFF. CDR3 nucleotide sequence: TGTGCCAGCAGCAATCCGGGACTCCCTGAATCGATGAATGAGCAGTTCTTC.

The V and J genes are TRBV29-1 and TRBJ1-2; D uncertain. The CDR3 covers 11 residues. Between the trimmed V and J ends, which lost 4 bases and 4 bases, there was a span of 7 bases. The V gene's germline CDR1 is SQVTM and CDR2 ANQGSEA. The CDR3 loop is CSVAGFYGYTF. The CDR3 nucleotides read TGCAGCGTTGCCGGGTTCTATGGCTACACCTTC.

V and J are TRBV24-1 and TRBJ2-2; tentatively, D is TRBD2 (5 bases). The germline V and J ends were trimmed by 5 bases and 7 bases, with 10 bases remaining between them. The CDR3 is 13 residues long. Germline-derived CDR1 and CDR2 are KGHDR and SFDVKD. CDR3 nucleotide sequence: TGTGCCACCAGTGCGAAGGGAGTCGGGGAGCTGTTTTTT. It translates to CATSAKGVGELFF.

The chain combines TRBV9 with TRBJ2-2; D is perhaps TRBD2 (6 bases). CDR1 is SGDLS and CDR2 is YYNGEE in the germline V gene. V was pared by 2 bases and J by 7 bases, with 12 bases between. The CDR3 loop spans 14 amino acids. The CDR3 DNA sequence: TGTGCCAGCAGCGTGAGGTTAGCGGACGGGGAGCTGTTTTTT. Encoded protein: CASSVRLADGELFF.